These 17 T cell receptor beta chains came from one sample sequenced in a study of post-analysis software for immune sequencing data. Whole-study findings and limits: Four or five TRBV segments (TRBV5-6, TRBV5-1 and TRBV20-1 among them) occurred more frequently in patients than in controls.

TCR beta cDNA libraries had unique molecular identifiers. TCRdb called the PCR reads again in MiXCR, with one record for every CDR3 protein. Of about half a million distinct CDR3 sequences in the sample, around 40% were seen once. Which antigens these TCRs recognize remains unknown. Sample: blood. These receptors all come from a girl between 5 and 17 years old with multiple sclerosis.

This clonotype came up many times. The chain joins TRBV20-1 to TRBJ2-5; weak D call: TRBD2 (6 bases). The CDR3 contains 14 residues. V shed 0 bases and J shed 3 bases, with 11 bases lying between them. The germline V gene has CDR1 DFQATT and CDR2 SNEGSKA (reference sequence). The CDR3 DNA sequence: TGCAGTGCTAGAGATTGGGCGGGAAAAGAGACCCAGTACTTC. It encodes CSARDWAGKETQYF.

The chain is built from TRBV7-2 and TRBJ2-2; 7 bases are shared with TRBD1. Germline trimming cut 4 bases from V and 6 bases from J; bases unmatched to any gene: 5. CDR3 size: 14 residues. The germline gives CDR1 SGHTA, CDR2 FQGNSA. The CDR3: CASSSRGIAGELFF. The CDR3 DNA sequence: TGTGCCAGCAGCTCCAGGGGGATTGCCGGGGAGCTGTTTTTT.

The genes are TRBV27 and TRBJ2-1; 11 bases align to TRBD2. This CDR3 contains 14 residues. V shed 5 bases, J shed 10 bases, and the junction held 7 bases outside the gene matches. Germline V gene data show CDR1 as MNHEY and CDR2 as SMNVEV (reference sequence). CDR3 protein: CASSLLAGEEEQFF. In nucleotides, the CDR3 is TGTGCCAGCAGTCTACTAGCGGGAGAGGAAGAGCAGTTCTTC.

The genes are TRBV9 and TRBJ1-4, with TRBD1 identical over 7 bases. The CDR3 has 16 amino acids. Trimming cost V 0 bases and J 3 bases; bases outside gene matches: 5. Germline CDR1 and CDR2: SGDLS and YYNGEE. The CDR3 DNA follows: TGTGCCAGCAGCGTAGGGGACAGTCAGTCTAATGAAAAACTGTTTTTT. Protein product: CASSVGDSQSNEKLFF.

This clonotype was counted a single time. The chain is built from TRBV13 and TRBJ2-3, with TRBD2 matching over 13 bases. With V trimmed by 3 bases and J by 4 bases, 4 bases remained unmatched. CDR1 and CDR2 (germline): PRHDT, FYEKMQ (reference sequence). This CDR3 contains 16 residues. DNA for the CDR3: TGTGCCAGCAGCTTCGGACTAGCGGGAGTCTCAGATACGCAGTATTTT. Translated, it gives CASSFGLAGVSDTQYF.

This clonotype has just a few counts. The chain is built from TRBV29-1 and TRBJ2-3; 9 bases are shared with TRBD2. The V segment lost 4 bases and the J segment 4 bases; nucleotides outside the gene matches: 6. The CDR3 has 14 residues. Germline V gene lookup returns CDR1 SQVTM and CDR2 ANQGSEA. The CDR3 reads CSVAGLARSDTQYF. For the CDR3, the DNA is TGCAGCGTTGCCGGACTAGCGCGGTCAGATACGCAGTATTTT.

The chain's CDR3 is CASSGPGLAGEETQYF. The CDR3 DNA reads TGTGCCAGCAGCGGACCGGGACTAGCGGGAGAAGAGACCCAGTACTTC. The gene calls are TRBV7-6 and TRBJ2-5; 14 bases fit TRBD2. The CDR3 has 16 amino acids. The germline CDR1 and CDR2 sequences are SGHVS and FNYEAQ. V gave up 5 bases and J gave up 3 bases; unmatched junction bases: 5.

The chain recombines TRBV24-1 with TRBJ2-3; weak D call: TRBD2 (6 bases). The CDR3 has 17 residues. V was cut by 5 bases and J by 4 bases, with 21 bases left in between. Germline V CDR1 and CDR2: KGHDR, SFDVKD. CDR3 sequence reads: CATSASPGSERADTQYF. The CDR3 DNA is TGTGCCACCAGTGCTTCCCCAGGTTCGGAGCGGGCAGATACGCAGTATTTT.

V and J are TRBV20-1 and TRBJ2-3; 9 bases map to TRBD2. CDR1 and CDR2 (germline): DFQATT, SNEGSKA (reference sequence). V was pared by 6 bases and J by 3 bases, with 10 bases of the junction left unmatched. The CDR3 is 15 residues long. DNA for the CDR3: TGCAGTGCACCGAAGGGGACTAGCCCAACAGATACGCAGTATTTT. This gives the protein CSAPKGTSPTDTQYF.

V and J are TRBV20-1 and TRBJ2-7; D remains ambiguous. The germline V gene encodes CDR1 DFQATT and CDR2 SNEGSKA (reference sequence). The CDR3 totals 13 residues. The CDR3 bases are TGCATTGCCCTTTTGACGGATACCTACGAGCAGTACTTC. This translates into CIALLTDTYEQYF.

CDR3 sequence: CSAREQLKLIQETQYF. CDR3 nucleotides: TGCAGTGCTAGAGAGCAACTTAAACTAATCCAAGAGACCCAGTACTTC. This chain joins TRBV20-1 and TRBJ2-5; D is undetermined. CDR1 DFQATT and CDR2 SNEGSKA come from the germline V gene (reference sequence). This CDR3 has 16 residues. With 0 bases removed from V and 1 base from J, the gap between germline ends came to 15 bases.

The rearrangement links TRBV25-1 to TRBJ2-1, with D hard to call. V lost 5 bases and J lost 14, with 10 bases in between. CDR3 size: 10 residues. The germline CDR1 and CDR2 sequences are MGHDK and SYGVNS. CDR3 region: CASSPPDEFF. CDR3 sequence (DNA): TGTGCCAGCAGTCCCCCGGACGAGTTCTTC.

V gene TRBV27 combines with J gene TRBJ2-7; 12 bases map to TRBD2. V lost 4 bases, J lost 4 bases, and 5 bases stayed unmatched. From germline, CDR1 is MNHEY and CDR2 SMNVEV (reference sequence). The CDR3 runs 15 residues. The CDR3 here is CASSSNGLAGYEQYF. CDR3 nucleotides: TGTGCCAGCAGTTCTAATGGACTAGCGGGATACGAGCAGTACTTC.

This clonotype was detected once. The gene calls are TRBV10-3 and TRBJ2-2; D not resolved. Germline V gene lookup returns CDR1 ENHRY and CDR2 SYGVKD. The CDR3 has 14 amino acids. Trimming cost V 2 bases and J 1 base, with 5 bases left between them. Here the CDR3 reads CAISETVNTGELFF. CDR3 nucleotide sequence: TGTGCCATCAGTGAGACGGTGAACACCGGGGAGCTGTTTTTT.

V and J are TRBV7-3 and TRBJ2-6; no clear D. The CDR3 spans 15 residues. CDR1 and CDR2 from the germline V gene are SGHTA and FQGTGA. V was pared by 5 bases and J by 0 bases, with 8 bases between. The CDR3 DNA reads TGTGCCAGCAGCCCTCACTCCTCTGGGGCCAACGTCCTGACTTTC. Its translation is CASSPHSSGANVLTF.

This chain joins TRBV28 and TRBJ1-5, with 7 bases lining up with TRBD1. J was trimmed by 1 base and V by 4 bases; bases with no gene match: 1. CDR1 is MDHEN and CDR2 is SYDVKM in the germline V gene. The CDR3 extends over 14 amino acids. The CDR3 is CASSSGQSNQPQHF. In nucleotides, the CDR3 is TGTGCCAGCAGTTCGGGACAGAGCAATCAGCCCCAGCATTTT.

V and J are TRBV6-5 and TRBJ2-7, with TRBD2 matching over 8 bases. The J segment lost 1 base and the V segment lost 0 bases, leaving 8 bases of the junction unmatched. Germline CDR1 MNHEY, CDR2 SVGAGI. The CDR3 runs 17 residues. CDR3 coding DNA: TGTGCCAGCAGTTACTCGTATGCTAGCGGGCAATCCTACGAGCAGTACTTC. It is translated as CASSYSYASGQSYEQYF.